A selection of T cell receptor beta chains follows, all from one sample in a study of identical twins. TCRdb itself ran the 5' RACE reads through MiXCR, one entry per CDR3 protein. This table has roughly 500,000 distinct CDR3 sequences, 20% to 25% appearing once. This sample was shared with a second study, whose subject was T cells expressing NK-cell markers.

The sequenced material came from CD4+ T cells sorted from blood. These receptor sequences come from a woman aged 18-29 years in good health. The CDR3 runs from the conserved cysteine through the conserved F or W. A D gene is named only where the DNA matches it firmly. A row's size may be missing; if present it is once, few, many or a size class.

TRBJ2-5 . TRBV3-1 few CASSPRGAGRETQYF TGTGCCAGCAGCCCGAGGGGGGCAGGAAGAGAGACCCAGTACTTC
TRBJ2-1 . TRBV11-1 . CASSLALPRDLIYNEQFF TGTGCCAGCAGCTTAGCCCTCCCGCGGGACCTCATTTACAATGAGCAGTTCTTC
TRBJ1-1 . TRBV5-1 . CASSLAVGNTEAFF TGCGCCAGCAGCTTGGCCGTAGGGAACACTGAAGCTTTCTTT
TRBJ1-1 . TRBV29-1 few CSVVYGTTAFF TGCAGCGTTGTTTATGGCACGACAGCTTTCTTT
TRBJ2-7 . TRBV5-1 . CASSLFTSNDEQYF TGCGCCAGCAGCTTGTTTACTAGCAACGACGAGCAGTACTTC
TRBJ2-1 . TRBV29-1 few CSVGTGGEQFF TGCAGCGTTGGCACCGGGGGTGAGCAGTTCTTC
TRBJ2-2 . TRBV24-1 many CATSDPAGELFF TGTGCCACCAGTGACCCGGCCGGGGAGCTGTTTTTT
TRBJ2-5 . TRBV9 few CASSVDVAGETQYF TGTGCCAGCAGCGTAGATGTCGCAGGGGAGACCCAGTACTTC
TRBJ2-2 . TRBV12-3/TRBV12-4 few CASSFPLGPGELFF TGTGCCAGCAGTTTTCCCCTAGGGCCCGGGGAGCTGTTTTTT
TRBJ2-1 TRBD2 TRBV5-1 few CASSLNPGLVRNEQFF TGCGCCAGCAGCTTAAACCCGGGACTAGTCCGCAATGAGCAGTTCTTC
TRBJ2-7 . TRBV7-2 few CASSWRGSSYEQYF TGTGCCAGCAGCTGGAGGGGGAGCTCCTACGAGCAGTACTTC
TRBJ2-1 . TRBV27 . CASQSRSYNEQFF TGTGCCAGCCAGAGCAGGAGCTACAATGAGCAGTTCTTC
TRBJ2-7 . TRBV5-6 . CASSFNPQVSYEQYF TGTGCCAGCAGCTTCAACCCACAGGTTTCCTACGAGCAGTACTTC
TRBJ2-7 . TRBV11-2 . CASSLYPDGTYEQYF TGTGCCAGCAGCCTCTATCCAGACGGTACCTACGAGCAGTACTTC
TRBJ2-5 . TRBV20-1 many CSASDQETQYF TGCAGTGCTTCAGACCAAGAGACCCAGTACTTC
TRBJ2-5 TRBD2 TRBV5-6 . CASSLAGSGSPETQYF TGTGCCAGCAGCTTGGCTGGTAGCGGGTCCCCGGAGACCCAGTACTTC
TRBJ2-3 . TRBV7-2 many CASSPFRRLSTDTQYF TGTGCCAGCAGCCCATTTAGGAGGCTGAGCACAGATACGCAGTATTTT
TRBJ2-3 . TRBV5-5 . CASSLDSFTDTQYF TGTGCCAGCAGCTTGGACAGCTTCACAGATACGCAGTATTTT
TRBJ2-3 . TRBV2 . CASRAASDTQYF TGTGCCAGCAGAGCTGCTTCGGATACGCAGTATTTT
TRBJ1-1 . TRBV20-1 . CSAREPGVF TGCAGTGCTAGAGAACCAGGGGTTTTT
TRBJ1-5 TRBD1 TRBV19 few CASRGGTGGNQPQHF TGTGCCAGTAGGGGGGGGACAGGGGGCAATCAGCCCCAGCATTTT
TRBJ2-7 TRBD2 TRBV18 . CASSPLAGELYEQYF TGTGCCAGCTCGCCTCTAGCGGGGGAACTCTACGAGCAGTACTTC
TRBJ2-3 . TRBV4-3 few CASSHISAGADTQYF TGCGCCAGCAGCCACATAAGTGCGGGCGCAGATACGCAGTATTTT
TRBJ1-6 . TRBV12-3/TRBV12-4 . CASSPNGRYSPLHF TGTGCCAGCAGTCCCAACGGACGGTATTCACCCCTCCACTTT
TRBJ2-5 . TRBV12-3/TRBV12-4 . CASSRSGGRQETQYF TGTGCCAGCAGTCGTAGCGGTGGGCGACAAGAGACCCAGTACTTC
TRBJ2-7 . TRBV20-1 . CSAVRLVREQYF TGCAGTGCGGTAAGACTAGTTAGAGAGCAGTACTTC
TRBJ2-6 . TRBV4-2 . CASSQDLGGANVLTF TGTGCCAGCAGCCAAGATTTGGGGGGGGCCAACGTCCTGACTTTC
TRBJ2-1 TRBD2 TRBV20-1 . CSAPGGPDNEQFF TGCAGTGCACCGGGAGGGCCGGATAATGAGCAGTTCTTC
TRBJ2-3 . TRBV6-2/TRBV6-3 once CASDKGRLTDTQYF TGTGCCAGCGACAAGGGGAGACTCACAGATACGCAGTATTTT
TRBJ1-5 . TRBV20-1 . CSAREAGNQPQHF TGCAGTGCTAGAGAGGCAGGGAATCAGCCCCAGCATTTT
TRBJ2-3 . TRBV5-6 few CASSSLGPHTQYF TGTGCCAGCAGCTCCCTAGGCCCCCATACGCAGTATTTT
TRBJ2-1 . TRBV5-1 . CASKIQGIAYNEQFF TGCGCCAGCAAGATCCAGGGAATCGCCTACAATGAGCAGTTCTTC
TRBJ1-1 . TRBV4-2 . CAMGPQEAPWGTEAFF TGTGCCATGGGCCCCCAGGAGGCACCCTGGGGTACTGAAGCTTTCTTT
TRBJ2-3 TRBD2 TRBV20-1 few CSAIGGAGTDTQYF TGCAGTGCTATCGGGGGGGCGGGAACAGATACGCAGTATTTT
TRBJ2-1 TRBD2 TRBV10-3 many CAISAPSQRGGEQFF TGTGCCATCAGTGCCCCCTCTCAGCGGGGGGGTGAGCAGTTCTTC
TRBJ2-6 . TRBV29-1 . CSVGYAGANVLTF TGCAGCGTTGGTTATGCTGGGGCCAACGTCCTGACTTTC
TRBJ2-7 TRBD1 TRBV6-1 few CATSMRDRGDSNEQYF TGTGCCACCTCGATGAGGGACAGGGGCGACTCTAACGAGCAGTACTTC
TRBJ2-1 . TRBV23-1 . CASIQGNEQFF TGCGCCAGCATACAGGGAAATGAGCAGTTCTTC
TRBJ2-3 TRBD1 TRBV4-2 . CASSQDGQGSWAYSSTDTQYF TGTGCCAGCAGCCAAGACGGACAGGGGAGTTGGGCCTATAGTAGCACAGATACGCAGTATTTT
TRBJ2-1 . TRBV15 . CATSGGGALNEQFF TGTGCCACCAGCGGGGGGGGCGCTTTGAATGAGCAGTTCTTC
TRBJ2-2 TRBD1 TRBV12-3/TRBV12-4 . CASRRTGEWTGELFF TGTGCCAGCAGACGGACAGGGGAATGGACCGGGGAGCTGTTTTTT
TRBJ2-7 TRBD1 TRBV12-3/TRBV12-4 . CASSPYPGTGLYEQYF TGTGCCAGCAGCCCATACCCCGGGACAGGACTCTACGAGCAGTACTTC
TRBJ1-6 TRBD1 TRBV6-1 few CASSRQGARSPLHF TGTGCCAGCAGTAGACAGGGGGCAAGGTCACCCCTCCACTTT
TRBJ2-2 TRBD2 TRBV20-1 . CSAPRLAGLSGELFF TGCAGTGCCCCTCGACTAGCGGGACTCTCCGGGGAGCTGTTTTTT
TRBJ2-1 . TRBV20-1 few CSARGAEVTYNEQFF TGCAGTGCTAGAGGTGCGGAGGTGACCTACAATGAGCAGTTCTTC
TRBJ2-7 . TRBV5-7 once CAISPGRVWEQYF TGTGCCATCAGCCCCGGCAGGGTGTGGGAGCAGTACTTC
TRBJ2-3 . TRBV12-3/TRBV12-4 . CASSLWNSRYNTQYF TGTGCCAGCAGTTTATGGAATTCTCGCTACAATACGCAGTATTTT
TRBJ2-1 . TRBV7-2 . CASSPGIASYNEQFF TGTGCCAGCAGCCCAGGGATAGCGAGCTACAATGAGCAGTTCTTC
TRBJ2-7 . TRBV4-3 many CASSLQQGRAYEQYF TGCGCCAGCAGCCTCCAACAGGGGAGGGCCTACGAGCAGTACTTC
TRBJ1-2 . TRBV12-3/TRBV12-4 many CATSQGIGYTF TGTGCCACCTCACAGGGAATAGGCTACACCTTC
TRBJ2-7 . TRBV5-6 once CASSLDRGFYEQYF TGTGCCAGCAGCTTGGATCGGGGTTTCTACGAGCAGTACTTC
TRBJ2-7 TRBD1 TRBV6-1 many CASSRAGGYEQYF TGTGCCAGCAGTCGAGCAGGGGGCTACGAGCAGTACTTC
TRBJ1-2 TRBD1 TRBV12-3/TRBV12-4 many CASSFFGQGSYGYTF TGTGCCAGCAGTTTTTTTGGACAGGGATCCTATGGCTACACCTTC
TRBJ2-1 TRBD2 TRBV7-9 many CASSLAASGSHEQFF TGTGCCAGCAGCTTAGCGGCTAGCGGGAGTCATGAGCAGTTCTTC